This T cell receptor (beta chain) was captured in a study of identical twins. Germline lookup yields CDR1 SQVTM and CDR2 ANQGSEA. This CDR3 region has 12 residues. The V and J ends lost 4 bases and 4 bases, in that order; junction bases with no gene match: 0. This clonotype was observed a handful of times. One entry per CDR3 protein results from TCRdb running MiXCR on the 5' RACE reads. The data contain some 300,000 distinct CDR3 sequences, 12% of them singletons. This sample was also put to use in a study of yellow fever vaccine responses in identical twins.

This receptor was taken from a woman under 30 in good health. The rearrangement links TRBV29-1 to TRBJ2-1; 8 bases line up with TRBD1. Sequencing input: CD8+ T cells sorted from blood. The CDR3 nucleotides are TGCAGCGTTGGGGACAGGTACAATGAGCAGTTCTTC. Translated: CSVGDRYNEQFF.